This T cell receptor (beta chain) stems from a study of blood T cell repertoires in COVID-19. Study in general: Specimens from acute and convalescent COVID-19 originated in the United States, Italy and Spain.

Authors' processing steps: From reference gene primer amplification, estimates of nucleated cell counts were derived. Measured with immunoSEQ multiplex PCR; TCRdb has only the in-frame clones, and not every one. That table supplies the V and J calls and clone size; D and trimming were determined from the DNA. The table includes about 73,000 clones, 80% to 90% detected once. The CDR3 runs 15 residues. Germline loops: CDR1 SNHLY, CDR2 FYNNEI. V lost 2 bases to trimming and J lost 3 bases, with 14 bases between them. The source is a middle-aged man with active COVID-19. The sample was peripheral blood. This sequence joins TRBV2 and TRBJ2-7, with D possibly being TRBD1 (5 bases). The CDR3 coding sequence is TGTGCCAGCAGTGAAATGGGTTTGCAGGGCTACGAGCAGTACTTC. Its protein is CASSEMGLQGYEQYF.